What follows describes a single T cell receptor beta chain. Its antigen is not yet known. The record has no base qualities; no much larger clone is one base away. RNA was extracted using the RNeasy kit, and roughly 0.5 to 1 microgram was reverse transcribed with random hexamers. The immunoSEQ multiplex PCR assay, covering 54 Vbeta and 13 Jbeta segments, was used to amplify TCR beta CDR3 regions. PCR amplification bias was corrected using a synthetic template baseline for primer optimization and computational correction. The paper's processing steps were these. Reads were annotated to V, D and J genes according to IMGT and were analyzed with immunoSEQ Analyzer, with only productive sequences retained. Clonality was computed as one minus Shannon entropy normalized by log2 of the number of productive unique sequences. Public and private clones were assessed among the 100 most prevalent clones of each patient and control. Susac-specific clones were defined as absent from healthy and MS cohorts, 850 to 1,300 published viral clones and other ImmuneACCESS disease sequences. TCRdb ran its own pipeline on the public reads, namely fastp trimming at Q25 and MiXCR clone calling, and kept in-frame beta chains. Rows are combined by CDR3 protein, so each entry shows the most common genes and DNA. The V and J calls here are based on TCRdb, not the publication. The sample yields about 120,000 distinct CDR3 sequences; 96% were counted once. 0.12% to 0.15% of the sample lies in the top ten.

This sample was taken from a study of CD8 T cells in Susac syndrome (dated by TCRdb to about 2019). Notes on the research overall: Of the Susac syndrome patients who were sequenced, eight were in clinical remission while roughly six had clinically active disease. Repertoire sequencing was used to test whether CD8+ T cell activation and differentiation in Susac syndrome was antigen driven. At the time of blood withdrawal, Susac syndrome patients were either therapy-naive, taking corticosteroids (with some also receiving IVIg), or on IVIg alone.

Overall study outcomes, separate from this receptor: The TCR sequencing and HLA analysis was acknowledged to have included a relatively small number of individuals. The CD4+ T cell repertoire of patients with Susac syndrome showed no detectable clonal expansion.

High-throughput TCR beta sequencing profiled peripheral blood CD8+ and CD4+ T cells from healthy donors, Susac syndrome patients and multiple sclerosis patients. The Susac syndrome patients fulfilled recently defined diagnostic criteria for either definite or probable disease. CD8+ TEMRA cells were enriched by FACS, while bulk CD8+ and CD4+ T cells were purified by magnetic negative isolation. Blood was collected in EDTA tubes and processed within 24 hours, with PBMCs isolated through density gradient centrifugation. PBMCs intended for TCR sequencing were cryopreserved in liquid nitrogen and thawed later in a water bath at 37 degrees C. A purity of at least 90% was achieved for sorted or isolated CD4+, CD8+ and CD8+ TEMRA cells. Sequencing input: CD4+ T cells from PBMCs. The receptor's source is a human donor with Susac syndrome.

The DNA sequence follows: TGCAGTGCTGCTACTAGCGGGAGAGAGACCCAGTACTTC. Its coded protein is CSAATSGRETQYF. The sequence links TRBV20-1 to TRBJ2-5; 11 bases in between match TRBD2. The CDR3 holds 13 amino acids from the cysteine to the phenylalanine. CDR3 DNA is the only sequence kept; it has 39 bases, read in frame from the first base. V has 5 bases trimmed and J has 4 bases trimmed; junction bases matching no gene number 3. Via the germline V gene (reference sequence), CDR1 is DFQATT and CDR2 SNEGSKA.